The 21 T cell receptor beta chains in this list originate from one sample, sequenced in a study of blood T cell repertoires in COVID-19. Using immunoSEQ multiplex PCR, the repertoire was profiled, and TCRdb retains in-frame clones only, with some absent. The sample has some 430,000 clones, about nine tenths seen once. Material: PBMCs or T cells enriched from blood (not recorded which). The receptors originated from a man aged 18 to 29 who had recovered from COVID-19.

V is TRBV7-9 and J is TRBJ2-3, with D possibly TRBD2 on 6 matching bases. V dropped 7 bases and J dropped 4 bases, with 18 bases sitting between them. Germline values: CDR1 SEHNR, CDR2 FQNEAQ (reference sequence). This CDR3 spans 15 amino acids. The DNA for the CDR3 is TGTGCCAGCATCTCTCCGGGACTCAGCGCAGATACGCAGTATTTT. It encodes CASISPGLSADTQYF.

The chain is built from TRBV11-2 and TRBJ2-1; 7 bases align to TRBD1. V lost 5 bases and J lost 9; bases outside the gene matches: 13. The CDR3 consists of 15 residues. Germline lookup yields CDR1 SGHAT and CDR2 FQNNGV. The CDR3 is CASSQSIAPGGEQFF. In DNA form, the CDR3 reads TGTGCCAGCAGCCAGAGTATTGCCCCAGGGGGTGAGCAGTTCTTC.

V usage is TRBV7-9 and J usage is TRBJ1-3; D is uncertain. The length of the CDR3 is 14 residues. V lost 5 bases and J lost 4, with 12 bases in between. Per the germline V gene, CDR1 is SEHNR and CDR2 is FQNEAQ (reference sequence). CDR3 sequence reads: CASSHGRSGNTIYF. Here the CDR3 DNA reads TGTGCCAGCAGCCACGGCAGGTCCGGAAACACCATATATTTT.

The chain joins TRBV2 to TRBJ1-4; 7 bases line up with TRBD1. J was trimmed by 4 bases and V by 5 bases; bases with no gene match: 7. Looked up from germline, CDR1 is SNHLY and CDR2 is FYNNEI. CDR3 length: 15 residues. The CDR3 coding sequence is TGTGCCAGCAGTCTCCAAGGGACAGTTAATGAAAAACTGTTTTTT. Protein product: CASSLQGTVNEKLFF.

The V and J genes are TRBV27 and TRBJ2-7; TRBD1 matches at 8 bases. The CDR3 totals 15 residues. With 2 bases clipped from V and 0 bases from J, the junction kept 3 bases outside the gene matches. The V gene's germline CDR1 is MNHEY and CDR2 SMNVEV (reference sequence). CDR3 coding DNA: TGTGCCAGCAGTTTAGCGGGGACAGGCTCCTACGAGCAGTACTTC. It specifies CASSLAGTGSYEQYF.

This chain connects TRBV19 to TRBJ1-6, with 7 bases matching TRBD1. Germline V lookup: CDR1 LNHDA, CDR2 SQIVND (reference sequence). Trimming cost V 6 bases and J 8 bases; bases outside gene matches: 10. The CDR3 contains 15 residues. The CDR3 nucleotides are TGTGCCAGTAGCTACAGGGGTATTTCGGATTCACCCCTCCACTTT. It specifies CASSYRGISDSPLHF.

With regard to this clone: The same CDR3 also results from other DNA sequences found in this sample. The rearrangement joins TRBV28 to TRBJ1-2, with D possibly matching TRBD1 (6 bases). Germline lookup yields CDR1 MDHEN and CDR2 SYDVKM. The CDR3 runs to 11 residues. Trimming took off 7 bases at V and 8 bases at J, with 11 bases between the two ends. The CDR3 DNA follows: TGTGCCAGCACAGGGGCACGGGGCTACACCTTC. As protein: CASTGARGYTF.

CDR3 amino acids: CAWSREKKPNYGYTF. In nucleotides, the CDR3 is TGTGCCTGGAGTCGAGAGAAAAAACCTAACTATGGCTACACCTTC. The chain links TRBV30 to TRBJ1-2; D is undetermined. This CDR3 contains 15 residues. Per the germline V gene, CDR1 is GTSNPN and CDR2 is SVGIG (reference sequence). The V and J ends lost 2 bases and 0 bases respectively, with 13 bases between them.

The V gene is TRBV10-3, the J gene TRBJ2-2; possibly TRBD1 for D (6 bases). The CDR3 is 14 amino acids. Trimming left V 0 bases short and J 6 bases short, with 8 bases between. Germline lookup yields CDR1 ENHRY and CDR2 SYGVKD. The CDR3 DNA sequence: TGTGCCATCAGTGAGTCGAACAGGGCCGGGGAGCTGTTTTTT. Its translation is CAISESNRAGELFF.

This chain uses TRBV7-2 with TRBJ2-3, with a tentative D call TRBD1 (6 bases). The CDR3 extends over 13 amino acids. The germline V and J ends were trimmed by 5 bases and 4 bases, with 10 bases remaining between them. Germline lookup yields CDR1 SGHTA and CDR2 FQGNSA. CDR3 in amino acids: CASSTGISDTQYF. The CDR3 DNA reads TGTGCCAGCAGCACAGGGATATCAGATACGCAGTATTTT.

In its sample, this clone was seen once. V is TRBV2 and J is TRBJ1-5, with 11 bases that match TRBD1. The CDR3 extends over 14 amino acids. V trimming: 6 bases; J trimming: 11 bases; junction bases outside the gene matches: 9. The germline V gene encodes CDR1 SNHLY and CDR2 FYNNEI. CDR3 residues: CASRGDRGFQAQHF. The CDR3 DNA sequence: TGTGCCAGCAGGGGGGACAGGGGGTTTCAAGCCCAGCATTTT.

V and J are TRBV5-1 and TRBJ1-1; D is ambiguous. The CDR3 is 14 residues long. V lost 1 base, J lost 0 bases, and 7 bases lay in between. The V gene's germline CDR1 is SGHRS and CDR2 YFSETQ. The CDR3: CASSLRNMNTEAFF. The CDR3 DNA reads as TGCGCCAGCAGCTTGAGAAACATGAACACTGAAGCTTTCTTT.

The V and J genes are TRBV5-8 and TRBJ1-2; possibly TRBD1 for D (5 bases). With 2 bases removed from V and 4 bases from J, the gap between germline ends came to 21 bases. Germline V gene lookup returns CDR1 SGHTS and CDR2 YDEGEE. The CDR3 spans 17 residues. As DNA, the CDR3 is TGTGCCAGCAGCTTCGGGTACTCGGGGGTGTCCTTCTATGGCTACACCTTC. Residues: CASSFGYSGVSFYGYTF.

The chain combines TRBV20-1 with TRBJ2-3; 7 positions agree with TRBD2. The V gene's germline CDR1 is DFQATT and CDR2 SNEGSKA (reference sequence). This CDR3 is 14 amino acids long. The V segment lost 3 bases and the J segment 9 bases; nucleotides outside the gene matches: 12. Here the CDR3 reads CSASLGGGPGTQYF. The CDR3 nucleotides read TGCAGTGCTAGTCTGGGCGGGGGTCCGGGAACGCAGTATTTT.

V is TRBV19 and J is TRBJ1-1; no reliable D call. Germline V gene lookup returns CDR1 LNHDA and CDR2 SQIVND (reference sequence). The germline V and J ends were trimmed by 4 bases and 5 bases, with 14 bases remaining between them. CDR3 size: 14 residues. CDR3 bases: TGTGCCAGTAGTACCATCCAGAAGCGAACTGAAGCTTTCTTT. Protein product: CASSTIQKRTEAFF.

The chain joins TRBV5-4 to TRBJ1-2; tentatively, D is TRBD1 (5 bases). The CDR3 sequence is 15 residues long. Trimming removed 0 bases at V and 6 bases at J, with 15 bases between. Per germline, CDR1 SGHNT and CDR2 YYREEE (reference sequence). The CDR3 loop is CASSLGAGSSNGYTF. CDR3 nucleotide sequence: TGTGCCAGCAGCTTGGGGGCAGGGTCCTCTAATGGCTACACCTTC.

This chain joins TRBV18 and TRBJ1-3; D might be TRBD1 (5 bases). The CDR3 totals 14 residues. Trimming stripped 2 bases from V and 3 bases from J, with 8 bases between. Germline CDR1 KGHSH, CDR2 LQKENI. CDR3 coding DNA: TGTGCCAGCTCACCAGGGACTCGTGGAAACACCATATATTTT. This codes for CASSPGTRGNTIYF.

The chain links TRBV10-3 to TRBJ2-1; D possibly corresponds to TRBD2 (5 bases). This CDR3 has 15 amino acids. CDR1 is ENHRY, CDR2 SYGVKD, per germline. The germline V and J ends were trimmed by 0 bases and 4 bases, with 10 bases remaining between them. Written as DNA, the CDR3 is TGTGCCATCAGTGAGTCAGGGAGCCTTTACAATGAGCAGTTCTTC. This encodes CAISESGSLYNEQFF.

The chain carries TRBV12-3 or TRBV12-4 and TRBJ1-2; 7 bases are a match to TRBD1. Trimming removed 5 bases from V and 7 bases from J; junction bases left unmatched: 4. This CDR3 contains 12 residues. This CDR3 is CASSRGPAGYTF. In DNA form, the CDR3 reads TGTGCCAGCAGTAGGGGGCCTGCTGGCTACACCTTC.

The chain links TRBV7-8 to TRBJ2-4; the match to TRBD1 covers 8 bases. Germline assignment: CDR1 SGHVS and CDR2 FQNEAQ. J was trimmed by 3 bases and V by 3 bases; bases with no gene match: 4. This CDR3 spans 15 amino acids. The CDR3 loop reads CASSLLGQGKNIQYF. In DNA form, the CDR3 reads TGTGCCAGCAGCTTGCTTGGACAGGGCAAAAACATTCAGTACTTC.

This clone occurred once. This chain connects TRBV10-3 to TRBJ1-2, with TRBD1 matching 9 bases. Germline CDR1 is ENHRY and CDR2 is SYGVKD. Trimming removed 6 bases from V and 7 bases from J; junction bases left unmatched: 12. This CDR3 is 15 amino acids long. The CDR3 reads CAISRGTGGASGYTF. CDR3 nucleotide sequence: TGTGCCATCAGCCGGGGCACAGGGGGCGCATCTGGCTACACCTTC.